The 20 T cell receptor beta chains reported below all come from one sample, sequenced in a study of blood T cells in healthy people across ages. A second PCR, run for roughly 7 to 12 cycles, used a sample-barcoded 5' primer plus a J-beta primer mix. TCRdb used MiXCR to reprocess the 5' RACE reads, holding one entry per CDR3 protein. Among 750,000 to 950,000 distinct CDR3 sequences listed, about 53% were seen once. The sequenced material came from blood. The receptors originated from a man older than 75 in good health.

This chain joins TRBV11-3 and TRBJ2-1, with a possible D match to TRBD2 (6 bases). Germline V gives CDR1 SGHNT, CDR2 YENEEA. The CDR3 runs to 15 residues. Between the trimmed V and J ends, which lost 2 bases and 6 bases, there was a span of 14 bases. CDR3 region: CASSLFGSLANEQFF. CDR3 nucleotides: TGTGCCAGCAGCTTATTCGGGAGTCTGGCCAATGAGCAGTTCTTC.

The gene calls are TRBV7-9 and TRBJ2-1; 8 bases match TRBD2. The CDR3 runs to 15 residues. Losses at the gene ends were 3 bases for V and 0 bases for J; bases not matched to a gene: 1. Per germline, CDR1 SEHNR and CDR2 FQNEAQ (reference sequence). As DNA, the CDR3 is TGTGCCAGCAGCTTTAGCGGGGCCTCCTACAATGAGCAGTTCTTC. This sequence encodes CASSFSGASYNEQFF.

This clonotype occurred a few times. The V call is TRBV5-1, the J call TRBJ2-7; 9 positions match TRBD1. V shed 2 bases, J shed 6 bases, and the junction held 9 bases outside the gene matches. The length of the CDR3 is 15 residues. Germline CDR1 and CDR2: SGHRS and YFSETQ. The CDR3 here is CASSFGTGLGGEQYF. The CDR3 nucleotides are TGCGCCAGCAGCTTTGGGACAGGGCTGGGTGGCGAGCAGTACTTC.

The V and J genes are TRBV5-1 and TRBJ2-2; perhaps TRBD2 as D (6 bases). Germline V gene lookup returns CDR1 SGHRS and CDR2 YFSETQ. V was pared by 4 bases and J by 4 bases, with 8 bases between. The CDR3 sequence is 13 residues long. The CDR3 DNA reads as TGCGCCAGCAGCGCGGGGCCCACCGGGGAGCTGTTTTTT. Amino acid sequence: CASSAGPTGELFF.

In its sample, this clonotype was seen a few times. This sequence joins TRBV6-1 and TRBJ1-6; 10 bases are shared with TRBD1. CDR1 is MNHNS, CDR2 SASEGT, per germline. The CDR3 has 15 residues. V lost 6 bases, J lost 9 bases, and 8 bases stayed unmatched. CDR3 sequence: CASRGDRGQSSPLHF. In DNA, the CDR3 is TGTGCCAGCAGAGGGGACAGGGGACAATCTTCACCCCTCCACTTT.

The rearrangement links TRBV12-3 or TRBV12-4 to TRBJ2-5; tentative D call: TRBD1 (6 bases). The CDR3 is 11 residues long. Trimming pared 6 bases from V and 5 bases from J, leaving 7 bases between. The CDR3 bases are TGTGCCAGCAGCACAGGGGAGACCCAGTACTTC. Translation gives CASSTGETQYF.

This rearrangement joins TRBV3-1 to TRBJ1-1; 7 bases are a match to TRBD1. V gave up 4 bases and J gave up 1 base; unmatched junction bases: 9. Germline V CDR1 and CDR2: LGHDT, YNNKEL (reference sequence). This CDR3 region has 16 residues. This CDR3 is CASSRRRGEGNTEAFF. The DNA for the CDR3 is TGTGCCAGCAGCCGACGCAGGGGGGAGGGGAACACTGAAGCTTTCTTT.

This clonotype was seen once. The rearrangement joins TRBV5-1 to TRBJ1-5, with 8 positions matching TRBD1. Looked up from germline, CDR1 is SGHRS and CDR2 is YFSETQ. This CDR3 comprises 16 residues. Losses at the gene ends were 2 bases for V and 4 bases for J; bases not matched to a gene: 8. The CDR3: CASSFEGTGGNQPQHF. CDR3 coding DNA: TGCGCCAGCAGCTTCGAGGGGACAGGAGGAAATCAGCCCCAGCATTTT. Looking up the rest from reference TRBV5-1 and TRBJ1-5 gives the full variable domain: KAGVTQTPRYLIKTRGQQVTLSCSPISGHRSVSWYQQTPGQGLQFLFEYFSETQRNKGNFPGRFSGRQFSNSRSEMNVSTLELGDSALYLCASSFEGTGGNQPQHFGDGTRLSIL.

The chain employs TRBV6-6 and TRBJ1-2, with TRBD1 identical over 7 bases. This CDR3 is 14 amino acids long. V was clipped by 6 bases and J by 0 bases; unmatched bases: 4. Germline V lookup: CDR1 MNHNY, CDR2 SVGAGI (reference sequence). CDR3 bases: TGTGCCAGCAGAACGGGACAGACTAACTATGGCTACACCTTC. Residues: CASRTGQTNYGYTF.

The rearrangement links TRBV12-3 or TRBV12-4 to TRBJ1-6; 9 nucleotides match TRBD1. The CDR3 has 14 amino acids. V was clipped by 7 bases and J by 8 bases; unmatched bases: 6. CDR3: CASTRQGVDSPLHF. The CDR3 coding sequence is TGTGCCAGCACCCGACAGGGGGTTGATTCACCCCTCCACTTT.

A note on this clonotype: A junction end diverges from the germline sequence, so it may reflect a read error. The chain combines TRBV5-1 with TRBJ2-5, with D unresolved. From germline, CDR1 is SGHRS and CDR2 YFSETQ. The CDR3 has 12 residues. CDR3 amino acids: CASSPDGETQYF. In DNA form, the CDR3 reads TGTGCCAGCAGCCCGGACGGGGAGACCCAGTACTTC.

This clonotype has ten or more counts. The V and J genes are TRBV12-5 and TRBJ2-7, with D possibly matching TRBD2 (6 bases). The ends were cut back, 6 bases at V and 3 bases at J, with 12 bases in the middle. This CDR3 comprises 13 residues. Germline V gene data show CDR1 as LGHNT and CDR2 as FRNRAP. In nucleotides, the CDR3 is TGTGCTAGTGGCCTGGGACTCTTCTACGAGCAGTACTTC. This gives the protein CASGLGLFYEQYF.

This chain uses TRBV5-6 with TRBJ2-5, with unresolved D. V lost 0 bases to trimming and J lost 4 bases, with 13 bases between them. CDR3 size: 15 residues. Germline CDR1 is SGHDT and CDR2 is YYEEEE. CDR3 region: CASSLGTSKGETQYF. CDR3 nucleotide sequence: TGTGCCAGCAGCTTGGGGACCTCAAAGGGAGAGACCCAGTACTTC.

The chain employs TRBV4-1 and TRBJ2-7; D is perhaps TRBD2 (6 bases). CDR1 MGHRA and CDR2 YSYEKL come from the germline V gene. The CDR3 has 14 amino acids. Trimming took 2 bases from V and 6 from J, leaving 14 bases between them. This CDR3 reads CASSQLAGLAEQYF. CDR3 DNA: TGCGCCAGCAGCCAATTGGCGGGACTGGCCGAGCAGTACTTC.

CDR3 loop: CASSQDQGSGQETQYF. DNA for the CDR3: TGTGCCAGCAGCCAAGATCAGGGTAGCGGACAAGAGACCCAGTACTTC. The rearrangement links TRBV14 to TRBJ2-5; tentative D call: TRBD2 (6 bases). CDR3 size: 16 residues. CDR1 is SGHDN, CDR2 FVKESK, per germline. The V gene lost 0 bases and the J gene lost 2 bases, with 13 bases spanning the gap.

This clonotype was observed many times. The genes are TRBV13 and TRBJ2-6, with D possibly TRBD1 on 6 matching bases. The ends were cut back, 4 bases at V and 0 bases at J, with 19 bases in the middle. The CDR3 has 19 residues. CDR1 PRHDT and CDR2 FYEKMQ come from the germline V gene (reference sequence). CDR3 sequence reads: CASSSLRSGALSGANVLTF. CDR3 nucleotides: TGTGCCAGCAGCTCCCTACGGTCAGGGGCCCTCTCTGGGGCCAACGTCCTGACTTTC.

V and J are TRBV29-1 and TRBJ1-1, with 8 bases fitting TRBD1. CDR3 length: 13 residues. V lost 6 bases and J lost 3; bases outside the gene matches: 6. Germline lookup yields CDR1 SQVTM and CDR2 ANQGSEA. The CDR3 nucleotides read TGCAGCGTCGGACAGGGACCGGACACTGAAGCTTTCTTT. Translated: CSVGQGPDTEAFF.

Points on this clonotype: One junction end does not reproduce the germline sequence, and a read error may be involved. The rearrangement links TRBV6-5 to TRBJ2-7; no clear D. This CDR3 is 18 amino acids long. The germline V gene encodes CDR1 MNHEY and CDR2 SVGAGI. This CDR3 reads CASSDSPPAPGGSYEQYF. DNA for the CDR3: TGTGCCAGCAGTGACTCCCCCCCGGCCCCCGGCGGCTCCTACGAGCAGTACTTC.

The V call is TRBV12-3 or TRBV12-4, the J call TRBJ2-1, with TRBD2 matching 13 bases. V lost 5 bases to trimming and J lost 8 bases; unmatched junction nucleotides: 9. CDR3 length: 16 amino acids. The CDR3 DNA is TGTGCCAGCAGTACCGGGACTAGCGGGAAACGGCATGAGCAGTTCTTC. Its protein product is CASSTGTSGKRHEQFF.

This clonotype appeared a few times. The CDR3 DNA reads as TGCGCCAGCCGGAACCTACAGGGAGGAGGCTATGGCTACACCTTC. The encoded protein is CASRNLQGGGYGYTF. V is TRBV5-1 and J is TRBJ1-2; weak D call: TRBD1 (6 bases). CDR1 and CDR2 (germline): SGHRS, YFSETQ. Trimming pared 7 bases from V and 4 bases from J, leaving 20 bases between. This CDR3 spans 15 amino acids.